This T cell receptor beta chain emerged from a study of CD8 T cells in ankylosing spondylitis. Generation of TCR beta libraries employed quantitative 5'-RACE incorporating molecular barcodes. One entry per CDR3 protein, called by TCRdb with MiXCR from the 5' RACE reads. The sample includes about 460,000 distinct CDR3 sequences, roughly 5.3% of them seen just once. The V gene lost 4 bases and the J gene lost 6 bases, with 7 bases spanning the gap. The CDR3 runs to 11 residues. The germline V gene encodes CDR1 MNHNY and CDR2 SVGAGI (reference sequence). Worth noting for this clonotype: As yet, its antigen is unknown.

Study-level findings and limits: Disease-linked clones were CD8+ and relatively rare in peripheral blood. Significant enrichment of disease-linked clones was reported in matched ankylosing spondylitis synovial fluid. Ankylosing spondylitis blood appeared to carry a characteristic TCR beta motif of several highly homologous variants. Past research had described some motif variants in reactive arthritis synovial fluid and blood.

V usage is TRBV6-6 and J usage is TRBJ2-7, with D uncertain. Sequencing used blood, either unsorted or a sorted T cell fraction (not recorded which). The clonotype originates from a male donor with ankylosing spondylitis. The CDR3: CASSSGPEQYF. The CDR3 region has the DNA TGTGCCAGCAGTTCTGGACCCGAGCAGTACTTC.